The clone carrying this T cell receptor beta chain occurred a few times. Construction of the TCRbeta library involved unique molecular identifiers. TCRdb reanalysed the PCR reads using MiXCR and keeps one entry per CDR3 protein. The data hold a few hundred thousand distinct CDR3 sequences, with 10% observed a single time. This sample was included in a study of T-cell reconstitution after alpha-beta-depleted transplantation in children. V shed 8 bases, J shed 10 bases, and the junction held 18 bases outside the gene matches. The CDR3 contains 14 residues. In germline, CDR1 is SQVTM, CDR2 ANQGSEA. The source was PBMCs from the stem cell graft donor, collected from the stem cell graft. V is TRBV29-1 and J is TRBJ2-7; the match to TRBD2 covers 9 bases. This TCR came from a human donor who donated a stem cell graft to a child with acute lymphoblastic leukemia. DNA of the CDR3: TGCAGCACGAGTACTTTAGCGGGAGAGGCAGAACAGTACTTC. Residues: CSTSTLAGEAEQYF.